This T cell receptor (beta chain) is drawn from a study of beta chain features in type 1 diabetes. Study results and caveats: More deletions and fewer insertions at VDJ junctions were found in patients with type 1 diabetes.

The isolated RNA, all of it, was reverse transcribed, so expressed TCRB transcripts were what got sequenced. Generated by immunoSEQ multiplex PCR, the TCRdb table keeps only in-frame clones and is missing some. The sample includes hundreds of thousands of clones, 11% of them seen just once. A note on this clone: Its antigen is not known.

This CDR3 has 10 residues. Germline CDR1 DFQATT, CDR2 SNEGSKA (reference sequence). Trimming took off 6 bases at V and 7 bases at J, with 9 bases between the two ends. Only one heparinised blood draw was taken per donor, and its volume averaged about 116 mL. The rearrangement joins TRBV20-1 to TRBJ1-1; possibly TRBD1 for D (6 bases). The sequencing input was naive CD4+ T cells from blood. The clonotype originates from a woman aged 25 to 39 in good health. The CDR3 region is CSAGQLEAFF. CDR3 coding DNA: TGCAGTGCAGGACAGCTTGAAGCTTTCTTT.